The sequence of this TCR beta chain was determined in a study of blood T cell repertoires in COVID-19. The V end was cut by 4 bases, the J end by 3 bases, with 12 bases between. Germline V gene lookup returns CDR1 GTSNPN and CDR2 SVGIG (reference sequence). The CDR3 extends over 14 amino acids. Libraries were prepared by immunoSEQ multiplex PCR; TCRdb keeps only in-frame clonotypes and omits some of them. The top ten clones hold around a third of a sample with about 100,000 clones, about 80% of them seen once. This TCR was sampled from a man aged 70-80 years with active or convalescent COVID-19. The chain links TRBV30 to TRBJ1-4, with unresolved D. The sample taken for sequencing was peripheral blood. Here the CDR3 DNA reads TGTGCCTGGAATTTTCAGCGGGCTAATGAAAAACTGTTTTTT. Encoded protein: CAWNFQRANEKLFF.